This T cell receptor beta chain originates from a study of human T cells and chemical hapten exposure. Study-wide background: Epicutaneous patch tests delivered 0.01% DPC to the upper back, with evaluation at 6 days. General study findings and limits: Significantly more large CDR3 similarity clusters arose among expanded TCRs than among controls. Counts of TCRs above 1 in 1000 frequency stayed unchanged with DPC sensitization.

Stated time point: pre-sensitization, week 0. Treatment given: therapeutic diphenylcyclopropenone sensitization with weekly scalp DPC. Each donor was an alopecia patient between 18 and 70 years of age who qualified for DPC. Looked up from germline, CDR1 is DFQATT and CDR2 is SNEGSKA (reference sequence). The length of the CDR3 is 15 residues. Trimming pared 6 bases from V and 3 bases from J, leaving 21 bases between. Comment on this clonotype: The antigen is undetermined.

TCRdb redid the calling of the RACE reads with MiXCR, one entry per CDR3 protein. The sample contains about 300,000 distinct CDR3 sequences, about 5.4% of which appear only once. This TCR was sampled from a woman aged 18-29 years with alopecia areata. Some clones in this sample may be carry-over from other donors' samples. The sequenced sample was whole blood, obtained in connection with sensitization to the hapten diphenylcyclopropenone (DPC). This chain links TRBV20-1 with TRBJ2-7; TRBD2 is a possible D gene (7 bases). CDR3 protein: CSAQIGGPGDYEQYF. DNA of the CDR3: TGCAGTGCGCAAATCGGGGGGCCAGGGGACTACGAGCAGTACTTC.